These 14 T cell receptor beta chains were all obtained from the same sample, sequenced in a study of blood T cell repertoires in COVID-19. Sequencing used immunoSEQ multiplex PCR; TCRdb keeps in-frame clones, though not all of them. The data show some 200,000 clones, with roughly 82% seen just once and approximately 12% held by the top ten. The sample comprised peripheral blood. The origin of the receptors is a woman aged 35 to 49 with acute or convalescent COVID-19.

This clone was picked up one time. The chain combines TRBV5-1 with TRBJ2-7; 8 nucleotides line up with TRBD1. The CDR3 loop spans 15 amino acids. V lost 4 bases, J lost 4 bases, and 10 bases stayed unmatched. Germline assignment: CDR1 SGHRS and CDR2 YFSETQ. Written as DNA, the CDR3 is TGCGCCAGCAGCCTCGGACAGGGTGGATTTTACGAGCAGTACTTC. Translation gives CASSLGQGGFYEQYF.

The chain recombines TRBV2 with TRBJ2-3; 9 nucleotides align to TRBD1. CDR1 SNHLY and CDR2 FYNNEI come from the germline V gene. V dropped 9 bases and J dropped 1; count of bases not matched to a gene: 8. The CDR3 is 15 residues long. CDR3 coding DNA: TGTGCCAGTACCAAACAGGGGGCGCGCACAGATACGCAGTATTTT. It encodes CASTKQGARTDTQYF.

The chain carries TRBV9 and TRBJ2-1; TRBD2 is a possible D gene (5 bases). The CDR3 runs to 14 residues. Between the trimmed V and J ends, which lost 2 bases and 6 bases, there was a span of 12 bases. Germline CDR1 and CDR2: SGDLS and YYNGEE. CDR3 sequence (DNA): TGTGCCAGCAGCGTGGAAGACTATCGCAATGAGCAGTTCTTC. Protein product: CASSVEDYRNEQFF.

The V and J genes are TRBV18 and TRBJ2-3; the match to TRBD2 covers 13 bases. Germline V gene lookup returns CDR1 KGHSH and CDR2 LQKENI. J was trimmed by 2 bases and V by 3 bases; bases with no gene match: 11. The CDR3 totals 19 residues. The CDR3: CASSPAGLAGEPNTDTQYF. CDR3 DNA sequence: TGTGCCAGCTCACCGGCAGGACTAGCGGGGGAGCCCAACACAGATACGCAGTATTTT.

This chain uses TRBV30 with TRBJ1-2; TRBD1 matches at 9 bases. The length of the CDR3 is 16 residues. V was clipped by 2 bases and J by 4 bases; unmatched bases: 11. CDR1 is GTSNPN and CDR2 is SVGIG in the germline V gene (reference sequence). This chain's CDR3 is CAWSSPGQGFGYGYTF. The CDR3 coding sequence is TGTGCCTGGAGTTCCCCGGGACAGGGATTTGGCTATGGCTACACCTTC.

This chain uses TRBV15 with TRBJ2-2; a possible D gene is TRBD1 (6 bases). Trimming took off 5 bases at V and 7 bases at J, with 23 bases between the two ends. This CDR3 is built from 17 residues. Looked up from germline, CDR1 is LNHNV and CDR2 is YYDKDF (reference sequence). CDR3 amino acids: CATSLRWSRGFDGELFF. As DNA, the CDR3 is TGTGCCACCAGCTTAAGATGGTCCAGGGGCTTTGACGGGGAGCTGTTTTTT.

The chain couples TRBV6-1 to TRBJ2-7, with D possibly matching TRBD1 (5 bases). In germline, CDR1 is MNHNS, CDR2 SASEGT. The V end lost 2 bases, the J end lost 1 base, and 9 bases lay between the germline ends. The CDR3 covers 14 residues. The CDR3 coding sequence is TGTGCCAGCAGTGAATCGGCAGGGTCCTACGAGCAGTACTTC. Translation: CASSESAGSYEQYF.

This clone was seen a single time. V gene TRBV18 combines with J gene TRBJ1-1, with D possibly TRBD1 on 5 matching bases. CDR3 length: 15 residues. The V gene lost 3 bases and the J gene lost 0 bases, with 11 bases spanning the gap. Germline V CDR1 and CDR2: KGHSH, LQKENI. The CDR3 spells CASSPSTAMNTEAFF. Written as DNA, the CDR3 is TGTGCCAGCTCACCTTCGACAGCAATGAACACTGAAGCTTTCTTT.

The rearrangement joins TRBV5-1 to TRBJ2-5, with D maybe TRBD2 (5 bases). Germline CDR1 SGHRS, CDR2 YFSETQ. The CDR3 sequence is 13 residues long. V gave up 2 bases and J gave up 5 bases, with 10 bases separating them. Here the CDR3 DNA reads TGCGCCAGCAGCTTTAGCGTTGATGAGACCCAGTACTTC. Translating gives CASSFSVDETQYF.

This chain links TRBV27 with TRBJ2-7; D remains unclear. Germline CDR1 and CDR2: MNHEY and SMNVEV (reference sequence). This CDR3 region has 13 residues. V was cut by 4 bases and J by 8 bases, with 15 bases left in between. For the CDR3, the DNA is TGTGCCAGCAGTTCCAGCGCGATTGGCCAGCAGTACTTC. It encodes CASSSSAIGQQYF.

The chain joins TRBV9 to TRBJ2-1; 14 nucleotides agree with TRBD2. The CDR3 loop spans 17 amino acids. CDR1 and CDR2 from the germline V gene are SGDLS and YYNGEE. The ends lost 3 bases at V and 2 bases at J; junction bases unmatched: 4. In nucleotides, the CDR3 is TGTGCCAGCAGCGACGGGACTAGCGGGGGCACCTACAATGAGCAGTTCTTC. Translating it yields CASSDGTSGGTYNEQFF.

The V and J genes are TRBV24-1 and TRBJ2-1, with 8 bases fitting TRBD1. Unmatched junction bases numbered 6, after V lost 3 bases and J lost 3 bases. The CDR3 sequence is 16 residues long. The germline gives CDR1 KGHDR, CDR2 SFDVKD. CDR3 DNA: TGTGCCACCAGTGATCCGGCGACAGGGGACTACAATGAGCAGTTCTTC. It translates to CATSDPATGDYNEQFF.

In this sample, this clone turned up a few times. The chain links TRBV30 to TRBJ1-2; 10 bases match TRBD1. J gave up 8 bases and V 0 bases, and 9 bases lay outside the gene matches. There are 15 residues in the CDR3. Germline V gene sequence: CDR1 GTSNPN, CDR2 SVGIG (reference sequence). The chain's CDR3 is CAWSVPGQGKSGYTF. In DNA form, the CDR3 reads TGTGCCTGGAGTGTCCCGGGACAGGGGAAAAGCGGCTACACCTTC.

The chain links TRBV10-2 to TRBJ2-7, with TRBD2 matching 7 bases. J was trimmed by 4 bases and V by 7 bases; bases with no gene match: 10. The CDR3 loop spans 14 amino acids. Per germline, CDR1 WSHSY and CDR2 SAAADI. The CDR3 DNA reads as TGCGCCAGCAATTCTCGCGGGAGAGATTACGAGCAGTACTTC. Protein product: CASNSRGRDYEQYF.